The T cell receptor (beta chain) under discussion was sequenced for a study of T cells in Graves' hyperthyroidism and ophthalmopathy. Study-wide points: Model output signaled ophthalmopathy a median 6.5 months ahead of onset.

RNA transcripts yielded amplified TCR beta CDR3 regions. Using the HTBI primer set, a first-round RT-PCR was run on the TCR CDR3. TCRdb recomputed calls from the multiplex PCR reads with MiXCR, one row per CDR3 protein. The sample contains about 660,000 distinct CDR3 sequences, about 45% of which appear only once. A word on this clonotype: The antigen is unknown. The junction departs from the called germline gene at one end, perhaps through a read error.

Exclusions: uncontrolled infection, other autoimmune disease, pregnancy, lactation. Orbital computed tomography, thyroid ultrasound, serum thyroxine and TRAb, and clinical symptoms together informed the diagnoses. This CDR3 is 16 amino acids long. Germline V CDR1 and CDR2: LNHDA, SQIVND (reference sequence). Sequencing was carried out using peripheral blood or thyroid tissue (not recorded which). The V and J genes are TRBV19 and TRBJ2-7, with a weak D call TRBD1 (6 bases). The sequence was obtained from an adult man with Graves' disease, either hyperthyroidism or ophthalmopathy (not recorded which). The chain's CDR3 is CASSSYRDTLSYEQCF. CDR3 in DNA: TGTGCCAGTAGTAGTTACCGGGACACCTTAAGCTACGAGCAGTGCTTC.